This TCR beta chain was captured by sequencing in a study of graft-versus-host responses after intestinal transplantation. Study at large: Tacrolimus plus steroids were given to all recipients for approximately 3 years, preceded by anti-thymocyte globulin induction.

This clone occurred a few times. Its antigen is still unknown. Assay used: immunoSEQ multiplex PCR; TCRdb lists only in-frame clones, some missing. The sample lists some 14,000 clones; approximately 87% were seen once. The CDR3 consists of 11 residues. V was pared by 10 bases and J by 8 bases, with 14 bases between. The germline CDR1 and CDR2 sequences are MNHEY and SVGAGI. Broader study findings: Maximum circulating GvH clone levels tracked with early post-transplant HvG decreases.

The TCR was taken from a human patient who received an intestinal transplant, so some T cells may come from the graft donor. The gene calls are TRBV6-5 and TRBJ1-2; tentative D call: TRBD1 (5 bases). Sequenced material: bone marrow, taken 120 to 130 days after intestinal transplantation. In DNA form, the CDR3 reads TGTGCCACCCATGGTCAGGGAGGCTACACCTTC. The encoded protein is CATHGQGGYTF.